The 26 T cell receptor beta chains in this list originate from one sample, sequenced in a study of blood T cell repertoires in COVID-19. TCRdb keeps only in-frame clones here, not all; method: immunoSEQ multiplex PCR. The sample holds roughly 67,000 clones; about 80% are singletons and the top ten take 23%. Sequenced material: peripheral blood. All receptors derive from a human donor in a cohort sampled during active COVID-19.

The genes are TRBV7-8 and TRBJ2-1; D is uncertain. Germline CDR1 reads SGHVS; CDR2 reads FQNEAQ. V was pared by 7 bases and J by 9 bases, with 13 bases between. The CDR3 is 12 residues long. The CDR3 protein is CASTRDSGEQFF. CDR3 coding DNA: TGTGCCAGCACCCGTGATAGTGGTGAGCAGTTCTTC.

The J gene is TRBJ2-3, the V gene TRBV4-3; D is possibly TRBD2 (5 bases). V was shortened by 0 bases and J by 4 bases, with 29 bases between the two germline ends. Germline V gives CDR1 LGHNA, CDR2 YSLEER. CDR3 length: 21 residues. The CDR3 sequence: CASSQDIWNDLLQRGPDTQYF. The CDR3 bases are TGCGCCAGCAGCCAAGATATATGGAATGACCTACTTCAACGAGGGCCAGATACGCAGTATTTT.

This clone has ten or more counts. This sequence joins TRBV28 and TRBJ1-5, with 11 bases that match TRBD1. This CDR3 has 15 residues. The V segment lost 5 bases and the J segment 3 bases; nucleotides outside the gene matches: 3. The germline V gene has CDR1 MDHEN and CDR2 SYDVKM. CDR3 bases: TGTGCCAGCAGTGGGGACAGGGGGAACAATCAGCCCCAGCATTTT. Amino acid sequence: CASSGDRGNNQPQHF. Using reference TRBV28 and TRBJ1-5 for the parts outside the CDR3, the full variable domain is DVKVTQSSRYLVKRTGEKVFLECVQDMDHENMFWYRQDPGLGLRLIYFSYDVKMKEKGDIPEGYSVSREKKERFSLILESASTNQTSMYLCASSGDRGNNQPQHFGDGTRLSIL.

The chain recombines TRBV5-1 with TRBJ2-5, with a tentative D call TRBD1 (6 bases). The CDR3 spans 16 residues. The germline CDR1 and CDR2 sequences are SGHRS and YFSETQ. Between the trimmed V and J ends, which lost 4 bases and 5 bases, there was a span of 21 bases. CDR3 residues: CASSVSGAGTGETQYF. DNA for the CDR3: TGCGCCAGCAGCGTTTCAGGGGCAGGGACGGGGGAGACCCAGTACTTC.

V gene TRBV19 combines with J gene TRBJ1-4, with 7 bases fitting TRBD1. CDR1 is LNHDA and CDR2 is SQIVND in the germline V gene (reference sequence). The CDR3 contains 14 residues. The V and J ends lost 4 bases and 7 bases, in that order; junction bases with no gene match: 6. CDR3 amino acids: CASSTTGVGEKLFF. For the CDR3, the DNA is TGTGCCAGTAGTACCACAGGGGTTGGTGAAAAACTGTTTTTT.

The chain carries TRBV21-1 and TRBJ2-1; TRBD2, as called in the table, went unchecked against the DNA. TRBV21-1 is tagged as a pseudogene. CDR3 size: 14 residues. CDR3 loop: CASGRDSGVNEQFF. As DNA, the CDR3 is TGTGCCAGCGGGAGGGATAGCGGGGTCAATGAGCAGTTCTTC.

This clone came up once. The chain employs TRBV18 and TRBJ2-7; 7 bases are a match to TRBD1. The CDR3 covers 14 residues. The J segment lost 2 bases and the V segment lost 5 bases, leaving 6 bases of the junction unmatched. CDR1 and CDR2 from the germline V gene are KGHSH and LQKENI. The CDR3 loop reads CASSAGQEPYEQYF. The CDR3 coding sequence is TGTGCCAGCTCAGCAGGACAGGAGCCCTACGAGCAGTACTTC.

The chain recombines TRBV27 with TRBJ1-1; D call uncertain. Germline CDR1 MNHEY, CDR2 SMNVEV (reference sequence). The CDR3 is made up of 12 amino acids. V was pared by 9 bases and J by 0 bases, with 8 bases between. The CDR3: CASASVNTEAFF. In DNA, the CDR3 is TGTGCCAGTGCGTCGGTGAACACTGAAGCTTTCTTT.

This clone showed up just a few times. The chain couples TRBV25-1 to TRBJ1-4; D unclear. Germline CDR1 reads MGHDK; CDR2 reads SYGVNS. This CDR3 is built from 15 residues. V shed 3 bases and J shed 7 bases, with 15 bases lying between them. CDR3 nucleotides: TGTGCCAGCAGTGATTGGAGAGCCGACTCTGAAAAACTGTTTTTT. This codes for CASSDWRADSEKLFF.

The chain carries TRBV19 and TRBJ1-1; D is perhaps TRBD1 (5 bases). The CDR3 runs to 14 residues. Trimming took 6 bases from V and 1 from J, leaving 12 bases between them. The germline V gene encodes CDR1 LNHDA and CDR2 SQIVND (reference sequence). This CDR3 reads CASRVGQANTEAFF. The CDR3 DNA reads TGTGCCAGTAGAGTGGGGCAGGCGAACACTGAAGCTTTCTTT.

CDR3 nucleotide sequence: TGTGCCAGCAGTTCCCTCCTATACGAGCAGTACTTC. Translation gives CASSSLLYEQYF. The gene calls are TRBV28 and TRBJ2-7; no clear D. This CDR3 is 12 amino acids long. Germline CDR1 and CDR2: MDHEN and SYDVKM. V lost 4 bases and J lost 4, with 8 bases in between.

The chain has TRBV12-3 or TRBV12-4 and TRBJ1-3; the match to TRBD1 covers 7 bases. The V gene end was trimmed by 10 bases and the J gene end by 3 bases; junction bases not matched to a gene: 6. CDR3 size: 13 residues. The CDR3 nucleotides read TGTGCCAACGACAGGGTCGGTGGAAACACCATATATTTT. It yields the protein CANDRVGGNTIYF.

J is TRBJ2-7 and V is TRBV12-3 or TRBV12-4; unclear D gene. Between the trimmed V and J ends, which lost 2 bases and 5 bases, there was a span of 4 bases. CDR3 length: 11 amino acids. This CDR3 reads CASSLSDEQYF. CDR3 coding DNA: TGTGCCAGCAGTTTAAGCGACGAGCAGTACTTC.

The CDR3 nucleotides read TGCAGCGTTGAAGAAAAAGAGGAGTATGGCTACACCTTC. This encodes CSVEEKEEYGYTF. The chain carries TRBV29-1 and TRBJ1-2; D is uncertain. Trimming cost V 0 bases and J 5 bases, with 10 bases left between them. The CDR3 has 13 residues. Germline CDR1 SQVTM, CDR2 ANQGSEA.

The chain recombines TRBV10-2 with TRBJ2-2; TRBD1 aligns across 11 bases. The CDR3 length is 18 residues. V shed 6 bases, J shed 4 bases, and the junction held 13 bases outside the gene matches. Germline CDR1 WSHSY, CDR2 SAAADI. The DNA for the CDR3 is TGCGCCAGCAGACCGGGACAGGGGGAATTCTCGATCACCGGGGAGCTGTTTTTT. It is translated as CASRPGQGEFSITGELFF.

The chain joins TRBV7-2 to TRBJ1-5, with D perhaps TRBD1 (6 bases). Germline lookup yields CDR1 SGHTA and CDR2 FQGNSA. The CDR3 contains 15 residues. V was cut by 5 bases and J by 7 bases, with 18 bases left in between. CDR3 sequence (DNA): TGTGCCAGCAGCCCGGGTGGGGGGGCGCGACAGCCCCAGCATTTT. This encodes CASSPGGGARQPQHF.

This chain joins TRBV6-6 and TRBJ2-5; TRBD1 is a possible D gene (8 bases). Trimming removed 5 bases from V and 5 bases from J, with 15 bases in between. Looked up from germline, CDR1 is MNHNY and CDR2 is SVGAGI (reference sequence). CDR3 size: 14 residues. The CDR3 DNA follows: TGTGCCAGCAGTGCGGTACAGGGGGGGGAGACCCAGTACTTC. Protein sequence: CASSAVQGGETQYF.

This chain uses TRBV2 with TRBJ2-6; D unclear. Trimming cost V 3 bases and J 4 bases, with 7 bases left between them. The CDR3 covers 14 residues. Germline-derived CDR1 and CDR2 are SNHLY and FYNNEI. The CDR3 protein is CASSDRPGANVLTF. The CDR3 DNA reads TGTGCCAGCAGTGACCGTCCCGGGGCCAACGTCCTGACTTTC.

The CDR3 bases are TGTGCCAGCAGTCCCCCCGAGGGCACGGTGCATGGCTACACCTTC. Amino acid sequence: CASSPPEGTVHGYTF. This sequence joins TRBV28 and TRBJ1-2; D is undetermined. The ends were cut back, 5 bases at V and 6 bases at J, with 19 bases in the middle. Germline V CDR1 and CDR2: MDHEN, SYDVKM. CDR3 length equals 15 residues.

The chain links TRBV4-3 to TRBJ1-6; 9 bases line up with TRBD1. The length of the CDR3 is 14 residues. Germline CDR1 LGHNA, CDR2 YSLEER. V was pared by 1 base and J by 8 bases, with 0 bases of the junction left unmatched. As DNA, the CDR3 is TGCGCCAGCAGCCAAGGGACAGGGGATTCACCCCTCCACTTT. Translating it yields CASSQGTGDSPLHF.

The V and J genes are TRBV7-2 and TRBJ1-6; 9 nucleotides align to TRBD1. Per the germline V gene, CDR1 is SGHTA and CDR2 is FQGNSA. Trimming took 5 bases from V and 8 from J; bases not matched to a gene: 7. The CDR3 length is 15 residues. CDR3 bases: TGTGCCAGCAGCCCTGAGGGACAGGGTTATTCACCCCTCCACTTT. Encoded protein: CASSPEGQGYSPLHF.

This clone appeared a few times. V is TRBV28 and J is TRBJ1-3, with TRBD1 identical over 9 bases. The germline V gene encodes CDR1 MDHEN and CDR2 SYDVKM. The J segment lost 1 base and the V segment lost 4 bases, leaving 5 bases of the junction unmatched. CDR3 length: 16 residues. CDR3 protein: CASSSPGQGSGNTIYF. Written as DNA, the CDR3 is TGTGCCAGCAGTTCCCCGGGACAGGGATCTGGAAACACCATATATTTT.

V is TRBV6-5 and J is TRBJ2-3, with 7 bases that match TRBD2. Germline CDR1 MNHEY, CDR2 SVGAGI. The trim removed 5 bases at V and 1 base at J, leaving 6 bases unmatched. The CDR3 loop spans 15 amino acids. This CDR3 is CASSTLRGGTDTQYF. CDR3 nucleotide sequence: TGTGCCAGCAGTACCCTTCGGGGGGGCACAGATACGCAGTATTTT.

The chain is built from TRBV7-2 and TRBJ2-7; 12 bases fit TRBD2. This CDR3 spans 16 amino acids. Germline CDR1 is SGHTA and CDR2 is FQGNSA. With 1 base clipped from V and 5 bases from J, the junction kept 6 bases outside the gene matches. CDR3 in DNA: TGTGCCAGCAGCTTAGGACTAGCGGGAGTGTGGGACGAGCAGTACTTC. This encodes CASSLGLAGVWDEQYF.

Here the CDR3 reads CASSLVGGGPETQYF. As DNA, the CDR3 is TGTGCCAGCAGCTTAGTTGGCGGGGGGCCAGAGACCCAGTACTTC. The chain uses TRBV7-2 and TRBJ2-5, with TRBD2 matching over 8 bases. The CDR3 extends over 15 amino acids. CDR1 is SGHTA, CDR2 FQGNSA, per germline. V lost 1 base, J lost 4 bases, and 5 bases stayed unmatched.

This sequence joins TRBV19 and TRBJ1-2; D is ambiguous. The CDR3 is made up of 15 amino acids. Germline assignment: CDR1 LNHDA and CDR2 SQIVND (reference sequence). The V end was cut by 6 bases, the J end by 0 bases, with 14 bases between. Here the CDR3 DNA reads TGTGCCAGTAGCAACCACGGTTCATCTAACTATGGCTACACCTTC. The encoded protein is CASSNHGSSNYGYTF.